Below, one T cell receptor beta chain is given with its context. The data were obtained in a study of T cell responses to AZD1222 COVID-19 vaccine. Using immunoSEQ multiplex PCR, the repertoire was profiled, and TCRdb retains in-frame clones only, with some absent. The sample carries 120,000 or so clones, roughly nine tenths recorded once. This CDR3 has 16 residues. Germline V gene sequence: CDR1 LNHDA, CDR2 SQIVND (reference sequence). V was clipped by 5 bases and J by 0 bases, with 16 bases between them. The chain recombines TRBV19 with TRBJ1-1; D remains unclear. This receptor was taken from an adult in good health. The sequencing used peripheral blood, collected on day 0 of AZD1222 vaccination. The chain's CDR3 is CASSLQNRLLNTEAFF. DNA of the CDR3: TGTGCCAGTAGTTTGCAAAATAGGCTCTTGAACACTGAAGCTTTCTTT.